Listed here are 29 T cell receptor beta chains from one sample, sequenced in a study of T cells after yellow fever vaccination. TCRdb re-analysed the 5' RACE reads in MiXCR, keeping a single row per CDR3 protein. The sample holds some 150,000 distinct CDR3 sequences, under 7% seen once. The source was CD4+ T cells sorted from PBMCs, collected 10 days after the yellow fever booster vaccination. The receptors come from a man between 25 and 39 years old who received the YFV17D yellow fever vaccine.

This chain links TRBV5-8 with TRBJ2-2; D uncertain. CDR1 is SGHTS and CDR2 is YDEGEE in the germline V gene. The CDR3 is made up of 15 amino acids. Trimming took off 0 bases at V and 1 base at J, with 7 bases between the two ends. The CDR3: CASSLGLGNTGELFF. DNA for the CDR3: TGTGCCAGCAGCTTGGGACTTGGGAACACCGGGGAGCTGTTTTTT.

This clonotype appeared many times. This chain links TRBV7-9 with TRBJ2-6; D not certain. In germline, CDR1 is SEHNR, CDR2 FQNEAQ (reference sequence). Trimming took off 3 bases at V and 3 bases at J, with 9 bases between the two ends. This CDR3 comprises 15 residues. The chain's CDR3 is CASSFGVDGANVLTF. Here the CDR3 DNA reads TGTGCCAGCAGCTTCGGAGTGGATGGGGCCAACGTCCTGACTTTC.

This clonotype was found many times. The chain carries TRBV12-3 or TRBV12-4 and TRBJ2-7; D gene uncertain. This CDR3 contains 12 residues. V lost 2 bases to trimming and J lost 6 bases, with 8 bases between them. CDR3 loop: CASSLHPPEQYF. The CDR3 nucleotides are TGTGCCAGCAGTTTACACCCCCCCGAGCAGTACTTC.

V gene TRBV29-1 combines with J gene TRBJ2-5; unclear D gene. Germline CDR1 reads SQVTM; CDR2 reads ANQGSEA. V was shortened by 5 bases and J by 5 bases, with 15 bases between the two germline ends. This CDR3 contains 13 residues. DNA for the CDR3: TGCAGCGTTAGAGTCCAGCCCGGGGAGACCCAGTACTTC. It translates to CSVRVQPGETQYF.

This clonotype was seen at least ten times. The V call is TRBV28, the J call TRBJ2-2, with D possibly matching TRBD1 (6 bases). Germline lookup yields CDR1 MDHEN and CDR2 SYDVKM. V dropped 7 bases and J dropped 4 bases, with 13 bases sitting between them. CDR3 length: 14 amino acids. Here the CDR3 DNA reads TGTGCCAGCATGGAAGGGGGAATCACCGGGGAGCTGTTTTTT. It codes for CASMEGGITGELFF.

At least ten counts were recorded for this clonotype. This chain uses TRBV20-1 with TRBJ2-5, with 7 bases matching TRBD1. Germline V CDR1 and CDR2: DFQATT, SNEGSKA (reference sequence). The trim removed 6 bases at V and 1 base at J, leaving 2 bases unmatched. The CDR3 extends over 12 amino acids. CDR3 DNA: TGCAGTGCGGGACAGCCCCAAGAGACCCAGTACTTC. Its translation is CSAGQPQETQYF.

The chain combines TRBV7-2 with TRBJ2-3; TRBD2 agrees at 9 bases. V was pared by 5 bases and J by 6 bases, with 3 bases of the junction left unmatched. Germline-derived CDR1 and CDR2 are SGHTA and FQGNSA. The CDR3 is 13 residues long. The CDR3 nucleotides read TGTGCCAGCAGCATGAGCGGGAGGGATACGCAGTATTTT. Its translation: CASSMSGRDTQYF.

This clonotype was observed many times. The chain employs TRBV20-1 and TRBJ2-3; a weak D match, TRBD2 (5 bases). CDR1 and CDR2 from the germline V gene are DFQATT and SNEGSKA (reference sequence). The V end lost 1 base, the J end lost 0 bases, and 8 bases lay between the germline ends. CDR3 length: 14 amino acids. The CDR3 sequence is CSARAGSSTDTQYF. CDR3 DNA: TGCAGTGCTAGAGCGGGGTCTAGCACAGATACGCAGTATTTT.

This clonotype was counted many times. The genes are TRBV20-1 and TRBJ2-3; D possibly corresponds to TRBD1 (6 bases). This CDR3 is built from 13 residues. The V gene lost 8 bases and the J gene lost 4 bases, with 16 bases spanning the gap. The germline V gene has CDR1 DFQATT and CDR2 SNEGSKA (reference sequence). The CDR3 is CSTKRQVSDTQYF. Here the CDR3 DNA reads TGCAGTACAAAGAGACAGGTGTCAGATACGCAGTATTTT.

In its sample, this clonotype was seen many times. The CDR3 nucleotides are TGTGCCAGCAGCTCGATTAGCACCACCGGGGAGCTGTTTTTT. Translated, it gives CASSSISTTGELFF. The chain is built from TRBV7-9 and TRBJ2-2; D remains ambiguous. Germline V gene lookup returns CDR1 SEHNR and CDR2 FQNEAQ (reference sequence). CDR3 length: 14 amino acids. Between the trimmed V and J ends, which lost 4 bases and 4 bases, there was a span of 10 bases.

This clonotype was seen ten or more times. V gene TRBV4-2 combines with J gene TRBJ2-2, with D maybe TRBD2 (6 bases). This CDR3 region has 17 residues. The V end was cut by 0 bases, the J end by 9 bases, with 20 bases between. Germline CDR1 and CDR2: LGHNA and YNFKEQ. Written as DNA, the CDR3 is TGTGCCAGCAGCCAAGATTCGGGAGCGGTCGGGACCCGGGAGCTGTTTTTT. Protein: CASSQDSGAVGTRELFF.

The chain links TRBV6-5 to TRBJ1-4, with 8 bases that match TRBD1. This CDR3 has 16 residues. V lost 2 bases and J lost 7; bases outside the gene matches: 9. The germline V gene has CDR1 MNHEY and CDR2 SVGAGI. This CDR3 reads CASSYKPTGAGEKLFF. The CDR3 DNA reads as TGTGCCAGCAGTTACAAGCCGACAGGGGCGGGTGAAAAACTGTTTTTT.

This clonotype was observed at least ten times. The rearrangement uses TRBV7-9 and TRBJ2-5; 9 bases agree with TRBD2. CDR1 is SEHNR, CDR2 FQNEAQ, per germline (reference sequence). The length of the CDR3 is 12 residues. V was pared by 2 bases and J by 14 bases, with 6 bases of the junction left unmatched. The CDR3 coding sequence is TGTGCCAGCAGCTTATTTGGGACTAGCAGCTACTTC. It translates to CASSLFGTSSYF.

This clonotype was found many times. The chain links TRBV10-3 to TRBJ2-1; no definite D call. The V gene lost 0 bases and the J gene lost 0 bases, with 9 bases spanning the gap. Germline CDR1 reads ENHRY; CDR2 reads SYGVKD. The CDR3 runs 16 residues. In nucleotides, the CDR3 is TGTGCCATCAGTGAGTCGAAGCGCCGCTCCTACAATGAGCAGTTCTTC. It encodes CAISESKRRSYNEQFF.

This clonotype was observed a few times. This chain connects TRBV19 to TRBJ2-7; 8 bases agree with TRBD2. The junction had 11 bases not matched to a gene; V was cut back by 4 bases and J by 3 bases. This CDR3 is built from 16 residues. Germline CDR1 reads LNHDA; CDR2 reads SQIVND (reference sequence). CDR3 amino acids: CASSTTQSGSVYEQYF. The CDR3 DNA follows: TGTGCCAGTAGTACCACCCAAAGCGGGAGTGTCTACGAGCAGTACTTC.

This clonotype was seen repeatedly, ten times or more. V is TRBV18 and J is TRBJ2-5; the D is unclear. Germline V gene sequence: CDR1 KGHSH, CDR2 LQKENI. V was shortened by 6 bases and J by 3 bases, with 17 bases between the two germline ends. The CDR3 length is 15 residues. The CDR3 nucleotides read TGTGCCAGCTCCCTCGGGCCCAGCGTAGAAGAGACCCAGTACTTC. It codes for CASSLGPSVEETQYF.

This clonotype occurred many times. The chain recombines TRBV29-1 with TRBJ2-1, with D hard to call. Germline V gene data show CDR1 as SQVTM and CDR2 as ANQGSEA. The CDR3 runs 9 residues. Trimming removed 7 bases at V and 8 bases at J, with 6 bases between. The CDR3: CSGCYEQFF. The CDR3, as DNA: TGCAGCGGGTGCTATGAGCAGTTCTTC.

This clonotype was found many times. This rearrangement joins TRBV2 to TRBJ2-1; TRBD2 matches at 8 bases. This CDR3 contains 17 residues. With 7 bases clipped from V and 4 bases from J, the junction kept 15 bases outside the gene matches. Looked up from germline, CDR1 is SNHLY and CDR2 is FYNNEI. The CDR3 DNA follows: TGTGCCAGCACCTCGGGGGCGAGCGGGAGCTGGTACAATGAGCAGTTCTTC. Protein product: CASTSGASGSWYNEQFF.

This clonotype was detected many times. The rearrangement uses TRBV25-1 and TRBJ2-2; D gene ambiguous. In germline, CDR1 is MGHDK, CDR2 SYGVNS. Trimming removed 2 bases from V and 6 bases from J, with 4 bases in between. The CDR3 loop spans 12 amino acids. CDR3 coding DNA: TGTGCCAGCAGTGAAGGCCCCGGGGAGCTGTTTTTT. Encoded protein: CASSEGPGELFF.

This clonotype came up many times. The rearrangement uses TRBV4-3 and TRBJ2-1, with TRBD1 matching 7 bases. V was clipped by 1 base and J by 4 bases; unmatched bases: 10. Germline V gene data show CDR1 as LGHNA and CDR2 as YSLEER. This CDR3 spans 17 amino acids. The CDR3 nucleotides are TGCGCCAGCAGCCAAGGGGCCTCCGGGACAGTATACAATGAGCAGTTCTTC. Its protein product is CASSQGASGTVYNEQFF.

Many counts were recorded for this clonotype. The chain recombines TRBV7-2 with TRBJ1-3; D is unresolved. The germline CDR1 and CDR2 sequences are SGHTA and FQGNSA. The ends were cut back, 5 bases at V and 0 bases at J, with 8 bases in the middle. The CDR3 has 14 amino acids. The CDR3 loop is CASSERASGNTIYF. The CDR3 DNA is TGTGCCAGCAGCGAGAGGGCCTCTGGAAACACCATATATTTT.

This clonotype was observed many times. V usage is TRBV29-1 and J usage is TRBJ2-2, with D unresolved. V was shortened by 2 bases and J by 6 bases, with 10 bases between the two germline ends. The CDR3 is 13 residues long. Germline V gene data show CDR1 as SQVTM and CDR2 as ANQGSEA. In DNA form, the CDR3 reads TGCAGCGTTGAACCAGTAGGCGCCGGGGAGCTGTTTTTT. Protein product: CSVEPVGAGELFF.

The sample holds many counts of this clonotype. The chain combines TRBV20-1 with TRBJ1-1; D possibly corresponds to TRBD1 (6 bases). CDR3 length: 14 residues. With 1 base removed from V and 2 bases from J, the gap between germline ends came to 11 bases. Looked up from germline, CDR1 is DFQATT and CDR2 is SNEGSKA (reference sequence). The CDR3 loop is CSARARTANTEAFF. DNA of the CDR3: TGCAGTGCTAGAGCCCGGACAGCTAACACTGAAGCTTTCTTT.

This clonotype was observed many times. V usage is TRBV3-1 and J usage is TRBJ2-1, with a tentative D call TRBD2 (6 bases). The ends were cut back, 1 base at V and 4 bases at J, with 8 bases in the middle. Germline CDR1 LGHDT, CDR2 YNNKEL (reference sequence). This CDR3 has 14 amino acids. The CDR3 nucleotides read TGTGCCAGCAGCCAAGGGCTAGCGTACAATGAGCAGTTCTTC. Amino acid sequence: CASSQGLAYNEQFF.

This clonotype was observed at least ten times. The rearrangement uses TRBV11-2 and TRBJ1-5; TRBD1 might be the D (5 bases). The CDR3 runs to 12 residues. Germline CDR1 SGHAT, CDR2 FQNNGV. V lost 9 bases to trimming and J lost 7 bases, with 13 bases between them. In nucleotides, the CDR3 is TGTGCCAGTCCGGGGACGGAGCAGCCCCAGCATTTT. As protein: CASPGTEQPQHF.

This clonotype was seen at least ten times. V is TRBV4-3 and J is TRBJ2-7; 12 positions match TRBD2. With 0 bases clipped from V and 1 base from J, the junction kept 4 bases outside the gene matches. CDR1 is LGHNA and CDR2 is YSLEER in the germline V gene. This CDR3 contains 17 residues. CDR3 in amino acids: CASSQELLAGGSYEQYF. In DNA, the CDR3 is TGCGCCAGCAGCCAAGAGCTACTAGCGGGAGGTTCCTACGAGCAGTACTTC.

Ten or more counts support this clonotype. V usage is TRBV3-1 and J usage is TRBJ2-2; 7 bases align to TRBD2. The germline CDR1 and CDR2 sequences are LGHDT and YNNKEL (reference sequence). J was trimmed by 4 bases and V by 1 base; bases with no gene match: 9. The CDR3 is 17 amino acids. CDR3 protein: CASSQGAALAATGELFF. CDR3 sequence (DNA): TGTGCCAGCAGCCAAGGCGCGGCCCTAGCGGCCACCGGGGAGCTGTTTTTT.

This clonotype has ten or more counts. The genes are TRBV20-1 and TRBJ2-7, with a possible D match to TRBD2 (5 bases). The V gene lost 4 bases and the J gene lost 4 bases, with 17 bases spanning the gap. The CDR3 is 14 residues long. The V gene's germline CDR1 is DFQATT and CDR2 SNEGSKA (reference sequence). The CDR3 is CSAMGSTEGYEQYF. The CDR3 DNA reads as TGCAGTGCTATGGGCTCCACTGAGGGATACGAGCAGTACTTC.

This clonotype was observed many times. The chain recombines TRBV7-2 with TRBJ2-7; 8 nucleotides match TRBD1. The CDR3 consists of 14 residues. Germline V gene lookup returns CDR1 SGHTA and CDR2 FQGNSA. The ends lost 7 bases at V and 2 bases at J; junction bases unmatched: 7. The DNA of the CDR3 is TGTGCCAGCAAACGGGACAGGACAACCTACGAGCAGTACTTC. Its translation is CASKRDRTTYEQYF. The whole variable domain, filled in from reference TRBV7-2 and TRBJ2-7, reads GAGVSQSPSNKVTEKGKDVELRCDPISGHTALYWYRQSLGQGLEFLIYFQGNSAPDKSGLPSDRFSAERTGGSVSTLTIQRTQQEDSAVYLCASKRDRTTYEQYFGPGTRLTVT.